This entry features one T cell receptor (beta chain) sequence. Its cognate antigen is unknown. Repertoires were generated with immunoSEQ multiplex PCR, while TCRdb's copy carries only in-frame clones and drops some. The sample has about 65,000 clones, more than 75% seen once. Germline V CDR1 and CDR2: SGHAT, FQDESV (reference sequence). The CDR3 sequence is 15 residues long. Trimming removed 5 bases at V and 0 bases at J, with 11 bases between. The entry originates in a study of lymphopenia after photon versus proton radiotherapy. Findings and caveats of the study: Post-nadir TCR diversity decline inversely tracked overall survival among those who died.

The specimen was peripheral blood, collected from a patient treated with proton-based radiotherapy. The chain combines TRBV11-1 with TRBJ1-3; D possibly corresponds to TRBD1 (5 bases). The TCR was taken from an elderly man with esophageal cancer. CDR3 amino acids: CASSPGPFSGNTIYF. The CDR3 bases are TGTGCCAGCAGCCCGGGACCGTTCTCTGGAAACACCATATATTTT.